One T cell receptor beta chain is described in this entry. Its antigen is not identified. This sample was included in a study of cytomegalovirus exposure and HLA in healthy donors. Study-wide results and limits: Fewer than 200 TCR beta chains were listed as cytomegalovirus-associated. Later analysis identified a missense DCLRE1C variant that was linked to TCR beta V- and J-gene trimming.

CDR1 is GTSNPN, CDR2 SVGIG, per germline (reference sequence). This CDR3 has 14 amino acids. V was shortened by 2 bases and J by 1 base, with 11 bases between the two germline ends. Both 60 Vbeta primers and 13 Jbeta primers went into the PCR. Original processing methods: Among the unique TCR beta chains that a later analysis counted, some 73 million in all, 10 million to 13 million were shared. Method: immunoSEQ multiplex PCR; TCRdb's copy keeps in-frame clones and lacks some. V and J calls and clone size are as listed in that table; D and trimming were resolved from the DNA. The data contain some 200,000 clones, 80% of them seen just once; the ten biggest clones take up under 0.85%.

The sample was PBMCs. V usage is TRBV30 and J usage is TRBJ1-1; D is uncertain. This TCR came from a boy between 10 and 17 years old in good health and CMV-seronegative. CDR3 sequence reads: CAWSKLQRNTEAFF. CDR3 DNA sequence: TGTGCCTGGAGTAAGTTGCAGCGGAACACTGAAGCTTTCTTT.